This T cell receptor beta chain was profiled in a study of metastatic and nonmetastatic thyroid tumors. Turning to the study itself: Across blood and tumor or nodule tissue, repertoires from malignant and benign thyroid patients were compared with one another.

No treatment of any kind had been given to any patient before thyroid surgery. This clone was detected many times. The antigen is unknown. Regarding the study as a whole: Reported TCR beta diversity, measured in blood and tumor, was significantly higher for malignant thyroid tumors than for benign nodules.

The CDR3 spans 12 residues. V was trimmed by 2 bases and J by 6 bases, leaving 8 bases between them. Germline CDR1 is SGHRS and CDR2 is YFSETQ. As handled by the study authors: Across clinicopathological groups, CDR3 differences served as the basis for building a distant-metastasis classifier for papillary thyroid cancer. MiXCR re-clonotyped the PCR reads for TCRdb. Here the V and J calls rest on TCRdb's processing, not on the authors' analysis. The table shows more than 20,000 clones, with 11% occurring only once. This receptor was taken from a female donor with papillary thyroid cancer or a benign thyroid nodule (not recorded which). Some clones in this sample may be carry-over from other donors' samples. The sequenced sample consisted of blood. This rearrangement joins TRBV5-1 to TRBJ1-2; D gene uncertain. CDR3 amino acids: CASSLRGDGYTF. The DNA of the CDR3 is TGCGCCAGCAGCTTACGGGGAGATGGCTACACCTTC. The whole variable domain, remainder taken from reference TRBV5-1 and TRBJ1-2, is KAGVTQTPRYLIKTRGQQVTLSCSPISGHRSVSWYQQTPGQGLQFLFEYFSETQRNKGNFPGRFSGRQFSNSRSEMNVSTLELGDSALYLCASSLRGDGYTFGSGTRLTVV.